This section outlines one T cell receptor (beta chain) sequence together with its context. Its matching antigen is unknown. Each TCR beta library was made by quantitative 5'-RACE that incorporated molecular barcodes. TCRdb fed the 5' RACE reads into MiXCR, producing one record per CDR3 protein. There are about 750,000 distinct CDR3 sequences in the sample; 19% occur only once, and about 19% lies in the top ten. The entry originates in a study of CD8 T cells in ankylosing spondylitis. This CDR3 comprises 13 residues. The ends lost 9 bases at V and 10 bases at J; junction bases unmatched: 8. Germline CDR1 MRHNA, CDR2 SNTAGT. Findings of the study overall: Disease-linked clones displayed a CD8+ phenotype and appeared relatively rarely in peripheral blood. As reported, disease-linked clones showed significant enrichment in matched ankylosing spondylitis synovial fluid. Blood of patients with ankylosing spondylitis appeared to be characterized by a TCR beta motif of eight highly homologous variants.

This receptor was taken from a male donor with ankylosing spondylitis. This chain connects TRBV6-4 to TRBJ2-5, with TRBD2 identical over 13 bases. The sample taken for sequencing was blood, either unsorted or a sorted T cell fraction (not recorded which). This chain's CDR3 is CARGTSGNPDQYF. CDR3 bases: TGTGCCAGAGGGACTAGCGGGAATCCAGACCAGTACTTC.